Listed here is a single T cell receptor (beta chain). This entry comes from a study of blood T cell repertoires in COVID-19. As for the study in general: Both acute and convalescent COVID-19 samples were obtained from the United States, Italy and Spain. T cells, B-cell-depleted T cells, or PBMCs supplied cDNA or gDNA.

Authors' methods: Researchers report that nucleated cell counts were estimated from reference gene primer amplification. Some clones are missing from TCRdb's copy, which holds only in-frame ones; the method was immunoSEQ multiplex PCR. V and J calls and clone size are those listed in that table; D and trimming were worked out from the DNA. The data hold fewer than 95,000 clones, with about 80% observed a single time. This CDR3 comprises 15 residues. The germline V gene encodes CDR1 SEHNR and CDR2 FQNEAQ (reference sequence). V lost 1 base to trimming and J lost 8 bases, with 16 bases between them. The V call is TRBV7-9, the J call TRBJ2-3; D gene ambiguous. The TCR was taken from a human donor in a cohort sampled during active COVID-19. The sample taken for sequencing was peripheral blood. This CDR3 is CASSLDWAPLGTQYF. The CDR3 nucleotides read TGTGCCAGCAGCTTAGACTGGGCCCCCTTGGGTACGCAGTATTTT.